This T cell receptor (beta chain) was identified in a study of blood T cells in healthy people across ages. As to this clonotype: Its matching antigen is unknown.

A second 7 to 11 cycle PCR used barcoded and J-beta primers. A template-switch adaptor containing 12 random nucleotides labeled each cDNA molecule. TCRdb re-called the 5' RACE reads with MiXCR, one entry per CDR3 protein. The table includes 1,800,000 or so distinct CDR3 sequences, 39% detected once. Study results and limitations: Percentage of naive T cells showed a strong correlation with TCR beta diversity. Diversity was estimated from one million T cells, and these estimates were considered underestimates.

CDR3 length: 16 residues. V lost 5 bases and J lost 2; bases outside the gene matches: 9. In germline, CDR1 is SGHNT, CDR2 YENEEA. Per individual sample, total RNA of at least 5 micrograms was extracted. Sequencing was done on a sample of blood. This receptor was obtained from a human donor in good health. The chain uses TRBV11-3 and TRBJ2-5; 9 nucleotides match TRBD1. CDR3 amino acids: CASSHGTGNEQETQYF. As DNA, the CDR3 is TGTGCCAGCAGCCACGGGACAGGGAATGAGCAAGAGACCCAGTACTTC. The entire variable domain, with the rest obtained from reference TRBV11-3 and TRBJ2-5, is as follows: EAGVVQSPRYKIIEKKQPVAFWCNPISGHNTLYWYLQNLGQGPELLIRYENEEAVDDSQLPKDRFSAERLKGVDSTLKIQPAELGDSAVYLCASSHGTGNEQETQYFGPGTRLLVL.